One and the same sample provided the 16 T cell receptor beta chains below, sequenced in a study of CD8 T cells in ankylosing spondylitis. TCRdb processed the 5' RACE reads anew with MiXCR; each CDR3 protein has one entry. The sample holds roughly 200,000 distinct CDR3 sequences, 20% to 30% seen once. The material sequenced was blood, either unsorted or a sorted T cell fraction (not recorded which). The receptors originated from a male donor with ankylosing spondylitis or in good health (not recorded which).

On this clonotype itself: A read error may produce the germline difference seen at one junction end. The chain carries TRBV15 and TRBJ2-1; the match to TRBD2 covers 8 bases. The germline V gene encodes CDR1 LNHNV and CDR2 YYDKDF (reference sequence). The CDR3 totals 17 residues. CDR3 nucleotide sequence: TGTGCCACCAGCAGGGAATTAGCGGGGACCACCTACGATGAGCAGTTCTTC. The encoded protein is CATSRELAGTTYDEQFF.

There are many counts of this clonotype. V usage is TRBV5-5 and J usage is TRBJ2-2, with D maybe TRBD2 (6 bases). Between the trimmed V and J ends, which lost 3 bases and 0 bases, there was a span of 18 bases. Germline V gene sequence: CDR1 SGHKS, CDR2 YYEKEE (reference sequence). The CDR3 is 18 residues long. CDR3 amino acids: CASSSLPLDYTNTGELFF. DNA for the CDR3: TGTGCCAGCAGCTCCCTCCCCCTGGACTACACGAACACCGGGGAGCTGTTTTTT.

In its sample, this clonotype was seen many times. The rearrangement joins TRBV20-1 to TRBJ2-3; a possible D gene is TRBD1 (6 bases). Germline loops: CDR1 DFQATT, CDR2 SNEGSKA (reference sequence). V was pared by 5 bases and J by 4 bases, with 13 bases between. This CDR3 has 13 residues. The CDR3 DNA sequence: TGCAGTGCTGAGATCAGGGGCGCAGATACGCAGTATTTT. Amino acids: CSAEIRGADTQYF.

Many counts were recorded for this clonotype. The chain carries TRBV11-2 and TRBJ2-1; 7 positions match TRBD1. The trim removed 2 bases at V and 2 bases at J, leaving 15 bases unmatched. Germline V gene sequence: CDR1 SGHAT, CDR2 FQNNGV. There are 19 residues in the CDR3. The CDR3 region is CASSLSGQAQLNTYNEQFF. DNA for the CDR3: TGTGCCAGCAGCTTATCAGGACAGGCACAATTAAACACCTACAATGAGCAGTTCTTC.

The chain joins TRBV3-1 to TRBJ2-1; a possible D gene is TRBD2 (6 bases). The V end was cut by 2 bases, the J end by 16 bases, with 12 bases between. This CDR3 region has 11 residues. The germline V gene has CDR1 LGHDT and CDR2 YNNKEL (reference sequence). CDR3 DNA: TGTGCCAGCAGCCAAACGACTAGTCTTTTCTTC. It specifies CASSQTTSLFF.

The chain couples TRBV27 to TRBJ2-2; TRBD1 agrees at 7 bases. CDR3 size: 14 residues. The germline V gene encodes CDR1 MNHEY and CDR2 SMNVEV (reference sequence). V was clipped by 4 bases and J by 7 bases; unmatched bases: 6. CDR3 DNA: TGTGCCAGCAGTTCACTGACAGGGATCGGGGAGCTGTTTTTT. Translated: CASSSLTGIGELFF.

Details on this clonotype: A much larger clone is a single base away; this may be a read error. The V and J genes are TRBV20-1 and TRBJ2-7, with no clear D. Germline-derived CDR1 and CDR2 are DFQATT and SNEGSKA (reference sequence). The CDR3 has 15 residues. The CDR3 nucleotides read TGCAGTGCTAGAGATGGAGCGTTGAGCTCCTACGAGAAGTACTTC. Translating gives CSARDGALSSYEKYF.

This chain joins TRBV7-9 and TRBJ2-7; tentatively, D is TRBD2 (5 bases). The better agreement between TRBJ2-1 and the DNA end casts doubt on the J call. Germline loops: CDR1 SEHNR, CDR2 FQNEAQ (reference sequence). This CDR3 region has 13 residues. CDR3 loop: CASSLEGRNEQFF. The CDR3 DNA reads as TGTGCCAGCAGCCTCGAGGGCAGAAACGAGCAGTTCTTC.

This clonotype occurred many times. V is TRBV15 and J is TRBJ1-6; TRBD1 matches 12 bases. The V gene's germline CDR1 is LNHNV and CDR2 YYDKDF (reference sequence). Trimming took 1 base from V and 10 from J; bases not matched to a gene: 17. The CDR3 extends over 20 amino acids. The CDR3, as DNA: TGTGCCACCAGCAGAGGTCGGGGGACAGGGGGCAAGGCCAAACAATCACCCCTCCACTTT. Its protein is CATSRGRGTGGKAKQSPLHF.

V usage is TRBV29-1 and J usage is TRBJ1-1; D not resolved. V lost 7 bases to trimming and J lost 5 bases, with 11 bases between them. The CDR3 extends over 11 amino acids. Germline V CDR1 and CDR2: SQVTM, ANQGSEA. The CDR3 DNA reads as TGCAGCGCAAAACCGGGGACTGAAGCTTTCTTT. Translation gives CSAKPGTEAFF.

In this sample, this clonotype turned up many times. This chain uses TRBV29-1 with TRBJ2-2, with D perhaps being TRBD1 or TRBD2 (5 bases each). Germline V gene sequence: CDR1 SQVTM, CDR2 ANQGSEA. Trimming took off 7 bases at V and 7 bases at J, with 13 bases between the two ends. This CDR3 has 12 residues. The CDR3 bases are TGCAGCGCATCAAAGGGGAGCGGGGAGCTGTTTTTT. Amino acids: CSASKGSGELFF.

This clonotype was counted a few times. The V gene is TRBV20-1, the J gene TRBJ1-2, with 7 nucleotides matching TRBD1. Germline V gene sequence: CDR1 DFQATT, CDR2 SNEGSKA (reference sequence). J gave up 3 bases and V 6 bases, and 4 bases lay outside the gene matches. The CDR3 extends over 12 amino acids. The CDR3 DNA sequence: TGCAGTGCCCTTCAGGGGGACTATGGCTACACCTTC. It specifies CSALQGDYGYTF.

This clonotype appeared many times. This sequence joins TRBV12-3 or TRBV12-4 and TRBJ2-7; 9 nucleotides align to TRBD1. The V and J ends lost 6 bases and 3 bases, in that order; junction bases with no gene match: 6. The CDR3 consists of 14 residues. CDR3 sequence (DNA): TGTGCCAGCAGGGCGGGACAGGGACGCTACGAGCAGTACTTC. Its protein product is CASRAGQGRYEQYF.

This clonotype was detected many times. The chain recombines TRBV4-2 with TRBJ2-1; 11 nucleotides match TRBD2. Germline V gene lookup returns CDR1 LGHNA and CDR2 YNFKEQ. The trim removed 1 base at V and 8 bases at J, leaving 7 bases unmatched. This CDR3 is built from 16 residues. The CDR3 nucleotides are TGTGCCAGCAGCCAAGGTGTAGCGGGAGGGTTGGATGAGCAGTTCTTC. Translated, it gives CASSQGVAGGLDEQFF.

V gene TRBV20-1 combines with J gene TRBJ2-4; TRBD1 matches at 10 bases. With V trimmed by 6 bases and J by 8 bases, 10 bases remained unmatched. The germline V gene encodes CDR1 DFQATT and CDR2 SNEGSKA (reference sequence). The CDR3 length is 14 residues. This CDR3 is CSAKAGTGVDIQYF. CDR3 DNA: TGCAGTGCAAAGGCCGGGACAGGGGTGGACATTCAGTACTTC.

This clonotype was picked up many times. The chain recombines TRBV7-6 with TRBJ2-7; D is possibly TRBD2 (7 bases). Deletions cut 1 base from V and 0 bases from J, with 13 bases between. The CDR3 contains 16 residues. In germline, CDR1 is SGHVS, CDR2 FNYEAQ. The CDR3 region is CASSLGGGQSSYEQYF. CDR3 nucleotides: TGTGCCAGCAGCTTAGGGGGGGGGCAGAGCTCCTACGAGCAGTACTTC.